Below, 22 T cell receptor beta chains from the same sample are listed, as sequenced in a study of tumor-infiltrating lymphocytes in oesophageal squamous cell carcinoma. MiXCR, applied by TCRdb to the PCR reads, yields one record per CDR3 protein. Here the sample spans some 25,000 distinct CDR3 sequences, 38% being singletons. Material: esophageal tumor tissue. The receptors originated from a male donor with esophageal squamous cell carcinoma.

The sample holds many counts of this clonotype. V gene TRBV24-1 combines with J gene TRBJ2-3; 7 bases are shared with TRBD2. V dropped 4 bases and J dropped 4; count of bases not matched to a gene: 7. The CDR3 spans 15 residues. Germline CDR1 and CDR2: KGHDR and SFDVKD. The CDR3 protein is CATSDIGLGADTQYF. The CDR3 DNA follows: TGTGCCACCAGTGACATCGGACTAGGGGCAGATACGCAGTATTTT.

This clonotype was seen at least ten times. The gene calls are TRBV7-9 and TRBJ2-2, with D maybe TRBD2 (5 bases). Trimming removed 5 bases from V and 5 bases from J, with 15 bases in between. The CDR3 totals 15 residues. Germline lookup yields CDR1 SEHNR and CDR2 FQNEAQ (reference sequence). CDR3 residues: CASSPKTSGTGELFF. Written as DNA, the CDR3 is TGTGCCAGCAGCCCTAAAACTAGTGGTACCGGGGAGCTGTTTTTT.

This clonotype was picked up one time. The chain recombines TRBV7-3 with TRBJ1-1, with 10 bases matching TRBD2. The J call could be wrong; TRBJ2-2 is a better fit for the DNA end. Per germline, CDR1 SGHTA and CDR2 FQGTGA. This CDR3 contains 15 residues. The CDR3 spells CASSLAGVNTGELFF. DNA for the CDR3: TGTGCCAGCAGCCTAGCGGGAGTGAACACCGGGGAGCTGTTTTTT.

The chain recombines TRBV7-6 with TRBJ2-7; D might be TRBD1 (6 bases). The DNA matches TRBJ1-2 better at its end, which makes the J call doubtful. CDR3 size: 13 residues. CDR1 is SGHVS, CDR2 FNYEAQ, per germline. The CDR3 region is CASSWHQGRGYTF. CDR3 bases: TGTGCCAGCAGCTGGCACCAGGGGAGAGGCTACACCTTC.

For this clonotype: A much larger clone sits a single nucleotide away, making a read error possible. This rearrangement joins TRBV7-8 to TRBJ2-1; 9 nucleotides line up with TRBD1. Germline V gene lookup returns CDR1 SGHVS and CDR2 FQNEAQ. This CDR3 is built from 15 residues. V gave up 1 base and J gave up 10 bases; unmatched junction bases: 8. As DNA, the CDR3 is TGTGCCAGCAGCTTAGATAGGACAGGGGTGGACGAGCAGTTCTTC. Translated: CASSLDRTGVDEQFF.

This clonotype was counted many times. This chain links TRBV12-3 or TRBV12-4 with TRBJ1-5, with 8 bases aligning to TRBD1. The V segment lost 3 bases and the J segment 5 bases; nucleotides outside the gene matches: 6. The length of the CDR3 is 15 residues. CDR3 region: CASSLADRGHQPQHF. CDR3 DNA: TGTGCCAGCAGTTTGGCCGACAGGGGCCATCAGCCCCAGCATTTT.

The chain links TRBV7-2 to TRBJ1-4, with 7 nucleotides matching TRBD1. CDR3 length: 14 amino acids. With V trimmed by 3 bases and J by 5 bases, 3 bases remained unmatched. The germline CDR1 and CDR2 sequences are SGHTA and FQGNSA. The CDR3 spells CASSLGQQNEKLFF. The CDR3 bases are TGTGCCAGCAGCTTGGGACAGCAAAATGAAAAACTGTTTTTT.

For this clonotype: This likely comes from a read error, as the CDR3 has no conserved phenylalanine or tryptophan at its end. No DNA is shown, since the ends of the CDR3 on it are uncertain; the CDR3 is the one TCRdb lists. This chain links TRBV7-8 with TRBJ1-6. Ends included, the CDR3 has 16 residues. Germline V CDR1 and CDR2: SGHVS, FQNEAQ. CDR3 residues: CASTLAGDRETQYFGP.

This clonotype was detected only a few times. The V call is TRBV30, the J call TRBJ2-6; maybe TRBD2 (6 bases). This CDR3 contains 16 residues. The V gene lost 1 base and the J gene lost 0 bases, with 10 bases spanning the gap. Germline lookup yields CDR1 GTSNPN and CDR2 SVGIG (reference sequence). CDR3 in amino acids: CAWSGGGASGANVLTF. Here the CDR3 DNA reads TGTGCCTGGAGTGGGGGAGGAGCCTCTGGGGCCAACGTCCTGACTTTC. The full variable domain, its missing parts supplied by reference TRBV30 and TRBJ2-6, is SQTIHQWPATLVQPVGSPLSLECTVEGTSNPNLYWYRQAAGRGLQLLFYSVGIGQISSEVPQNLSASRPQDRQFILSSKKLLLSDSGFYLCAWSGGGASGANVLTFGAGSRLTVL.

In this sample, this clonotype turned up a few times. The chain is built from TRBV7-6 and TRBJ2-5, with D perhaps matching TRBD1 or TRBD2 (5 bases each). The CDR3 sequence is 14 residues long. CDR1 and CDR2 from the germline V gene are SGHVS and FNYEAQ. The ends were cut back, 3 bases at V and 2 bases at J, with 10 bases in the middle. The CDR3 loop reads CASSFGAIQETQYF. The CDR3 DNA follows: TGTGCCAGCAGCTTCGGGGCCATACAAGAGACCCAGTACTTC.

This rearrangement joins TRBV5-1 to TRBJ2-3; TRBD2 might be the D (5 bases). Judging by the DNA end, TRBJ2-5 fits better; the J call may be wrong. CDR1 is SGHRS and CDR2 is YFSETQ in the germline V gene. CDR3 size: 14 residues. CDR3 DNA: TGCGCCAGCAGCTTGGCCGCCGGGATCGAGACCCAGTACTTC. Residues: CASSLAAGIETQYF.

J is TRBJ1-1 and V is TRBV7-6; the D is unclear. Trimming removed 6 bases at V and 6 bases at J, with 5 bases between. Germline loops: CDR1 SGHVS, CDR2 FNYEAQ. This CDR3 has 10 residues. The CDR3 nucleotides read TGTGCCAGCAGTTTGTCTGAAGCTTTCTTT. It is translated as CASSLSEAFF.

The rearrangement links TRBV7-3 to TRBJ2-1; 13 nucleotides align to TRBD2. V gave up 3 bases and J gave up 15 bases; unmatched junction bases: 8. The CDR3 runs to 14 residues. The germline V gene has CDR1 SGHTA and CDR2 FQGTGA. The CDR3 sequence is CASSLLTSGGEWFF. In DNA, the CDR3 is TGTGCCAGCAGCTTGCTAACTAGCGGGGGGGAGTGGTTCTTC.

On this clonotype itself: Without the conserved terminal phenylalanine or tryptophan, this CDR3 likely stems from a read error. The DNA is left out, because the CDR3 cannot be placed on it with certainty; the CDR3 is given as TCRdb lists it. The V and J genes are TRBV5-3 and TRBJ2-1; the table's D gene call, TRBD2, was not cross checked with the DNA. TRBV5-3 is an ORF for which the function is uncertain. The CDR3 is 15 residues long, counting both termini. The CDR3 sequence: CASSPDYNYEQYFGS.

Only a few counts were recorded for this clonotype. J is TRBJ2-2 and V is TRBV7-8, with a weak D call TRBD1 (5 bases). The CDR3 is made up of 12 amino acids. Germline V gives CDR1 SGHVS, CDR2 FQNEAQ. The ends were cut back, 6 bases at V and 5 bases at J, with 7 bases in the middle. CDR3 coding DNA: TGTGCCAGCAGGGGGCTAACCGGGGAGCTGTTTTTT. This translates into CASRGLTGELFF.

This clonotype turned up a few times. The missing conserved phenylalanine or tryptophan at the end of this CDR3 makes a read error likely. The DNA is omitted, as the CDR3 cannot be located on it reliably, and the CDR3 follows TCRdb's listing. This CDR3 reads CATLTCPRGYTFGS. The chain carries TRBV7-3 and TRBJ2-7; the DNA was not compared with TRBD1, the D call given in the table. The CDR3 spans 14 amino acids, including both terminal residues. Germline CDR1 is SGHTA and CDR2 is FQGTGA.

The gene calls are TRBV7-2 and TRBJ1-5; no firm D call. Germline assignment: CDR1 SGHTA and CDR2 FQGNSA. The CDR3 is 13 residues long. Trimming removed 5 bases from V and 6 bases from J, with 11 bases in between. DNA for the CDR3: TGTGCCAGCAGCCCCAATTCGGTTCAGCCCCAGCATTTT. As protein: CASSPNSVQPQHF.

This clonotype was observed at least ten times. The chain joins TRBV4-2 to TRBJ2-1; D might be TRBD2 (5 bases). This CDR3 comprises 17 residues. The germline CDR1 and CDR2 sequences are LGHNA and YNFKEQ. V shed 1 base and J shed 4 bases, with 17 bases lying between them. CDR3 bases: TGTGCCAGCAGCCAAGGCGGAATGGGAGATGTATACAATGAGCAGTTCTTC. Residues: CASSQGGMGDVYNEQFF.

The genes are TRBV27 and TRBJ1-2; no reliable D call. The CDR3 runs to 13 residues. V was pared by 7 bases and J by 3 bases, with 12 bases between. The germline V gene encodes CDR1 MNHEY and CDR2 SMNVEV (reference sequence). DNA for the CDR3: TGTGCCAGCATGGACTCCACTTACTATGGCTACACCTTC. Translation gives CASMDSTYYGYTF.

Sample share makes this clonotype large. The chain employs TRBV7-2 and TRBJ2-1; D uncertain. The CDR3 has 15 residues. Trimming shortened V by 5 bases and J by 0 bases, and 11 bases separated the two germline ends. From germline, CDR1 is SGHTA and CDR2 FQGNSA. The CDR3 sequence: CASSLDGSSYNEQFF. CDR3 bases: TGTGCCAGCAGCCTCGACGGAAGCTCCTACAATGAGCAGTTCTTC.

This clonotype was seen more than once but under ten times. J is TRBJ2-3 and V is TRBV7-2; TRBD2 matches at 12 bases. V was pared by 6 bases and J by 6 bases, with 4 bases of the junction left unmatched. Germline V gives CDR1 SGHTA, CDR2 FQGNSA. The CDR3 has 14 amino acids. CDR3 in amino acids: CASRGLAGGDTQYF. DNA of the CDR3: TGTGCCAGCAGGGGACTAGCGGGTGGGGATACGCAGTATTTT.

Comment on this clonotype: A read error may produce the germline difference seen at one junction end. The chain carries TRBV12-3 or TRBV12-4 and TRBJ2-3; TRBD2 matches at 11 bases. The CDR3 is 15 amino acids. CDR3 nucleotide sequence: TGTGCCATCAGCTTACTAGCGGGAGAACCCTACGAGCAGTACTTT. It yields the protein CAISLLAGEPYEQYF.